The T cell receptor (beta chain) under discussion was sequenced for a study of patients and donors after allogeneic stem cell transplantation. This clonotype has more than one count but fewer than ten. Germline CDR1 is GTSNPN and CDR2 is SVGIG (reference sequence). The CDR3 length is 15 residues. V lost 3 bases and J lost 8, with 19 bases in between. TCRdb recomputed calls from the RT-PCR reads with MiXCR, one row per CDR3 protein. The table records hundreds of thousands of distinct CDR3 sequences, 16% of them present only once. The TCR sequence derives from a human donor who was either an allogeneic HSCT recipient or a stem cell or donor lymphocyte infusion donor (not recorded which). It is not recorded whose cells these are; they may come from a transplant donor. The rearrangement links TRBV30 to TRBJ1-4; tentatively, D is TRBD1 (5 bases). Sequencing used blood, either unsorted or a sorted T cell fraction (not recorded which). Here the CDR3 reads CAWRDPQGFGEKLFF. The DNA for the CDR3 is TGTGCCTGGAGGGATCCTCAGGGATTTGGCGAAAAACTGTTTTTT.